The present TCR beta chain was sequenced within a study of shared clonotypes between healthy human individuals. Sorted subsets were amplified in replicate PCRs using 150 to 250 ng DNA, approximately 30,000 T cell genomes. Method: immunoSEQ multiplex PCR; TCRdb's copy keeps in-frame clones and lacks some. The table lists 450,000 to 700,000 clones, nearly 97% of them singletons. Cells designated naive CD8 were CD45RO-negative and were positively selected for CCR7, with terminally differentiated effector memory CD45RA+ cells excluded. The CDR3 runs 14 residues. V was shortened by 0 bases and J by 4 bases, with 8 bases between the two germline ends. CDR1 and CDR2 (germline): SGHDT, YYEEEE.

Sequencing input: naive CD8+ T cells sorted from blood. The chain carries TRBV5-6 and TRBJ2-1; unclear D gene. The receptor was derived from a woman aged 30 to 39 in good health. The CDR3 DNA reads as TGTGCCAGCAGCTTGGGTTATGGATACAATGAGCAGTTCTTC. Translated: CASSLGYGYNEQFF.